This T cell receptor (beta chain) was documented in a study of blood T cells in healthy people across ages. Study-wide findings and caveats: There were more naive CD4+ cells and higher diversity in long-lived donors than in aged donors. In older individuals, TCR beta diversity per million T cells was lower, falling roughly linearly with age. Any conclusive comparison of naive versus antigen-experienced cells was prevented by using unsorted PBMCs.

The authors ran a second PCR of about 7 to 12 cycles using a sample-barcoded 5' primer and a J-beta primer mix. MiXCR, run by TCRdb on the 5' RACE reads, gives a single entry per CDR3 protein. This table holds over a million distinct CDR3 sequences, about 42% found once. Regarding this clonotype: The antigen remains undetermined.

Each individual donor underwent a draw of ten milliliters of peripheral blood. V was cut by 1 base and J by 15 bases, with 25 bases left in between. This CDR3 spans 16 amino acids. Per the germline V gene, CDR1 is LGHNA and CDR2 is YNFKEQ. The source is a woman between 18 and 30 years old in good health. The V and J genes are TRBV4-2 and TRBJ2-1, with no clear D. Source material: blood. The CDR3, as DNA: TGTGCCAGCAGCCAAGCCGCCCGTACTGAAGGGAAGAAACGGTTCTTC. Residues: CASSQAARTEGKKRFF.